Below, 27 T cell receptor beta chains from the same sample are listed, as sequenced in a study of blood T cells in healthy people across ages. With a J-beta primer mix and a sample-barcoded 5' primer, a second PCR ran about 7 to 12 cycles. Each CDR3 protein is one row after TCRdb ran MiXCR on the 5' RACE reads. The table records fewer than 900,000 distinct CDR3 sequences, about 36% of them present only once. Sequences were obtained from blood. The source is a man younger than 35 in good health.

The chain combines TRBV3-1 with TRBJ2-1; D is ambiguous. The CDR3 runs 12 residues. V was clipped by 4 bases and J by 9 bases, with 10 bases between them. Germline lookup yields CDR1 LGHDT and CDR2 YNNKEL (reference sequence). The DNA for the CDR3 is TGTGCCAGCAGCCCCTTGAATAGTGAGCAGTTCTTC. Its protein is CASSPLNSEQFF.

In this sample, this clonotype turned up a few times. The V and J genes are TRBV7-2 and TRBJ1-2, with D perhaps matching TRBD1 (5 bases). Germline CDR1 and CDR2: SGHTA and FQGNSA. The length of the CDR3 is 16 residues. V was trimmed by 1 base and J by 0 bases, leaving 12 bases between them. The CDR3 coding sequence is TGTGCCAGCAGCTTAGTTCCGGGGCCCGCTAACTATGGCTACACCTTC. Amino acid sequence: CASSLVPGPANYGYTF.

The V gene is TRBV29-1, the J gene TRBJ1-2; TRBD1 agrees at 8 bases. CDR1 is SQVTM, CDR2 ANQGSEA, per germline. This CDR3 region has 15 residues. Unmatched junction bases numbered 13, after V lost 3 bases and J lost 7 bases. The CDR3 nucleotides read TGCAGCGTTGAGTGGGACAGGATGATGGCCGGTGGCTACACCTTC. Residues: CSVEWDRMMAGGYTF.

The chain has TRBV20-1 and TRBJ2-7; D call uncertain. This CDR3 region has 12 residues. Germline lookup yields CDR1 DFQATT and CDR2 SNEGSKA (reference sequence). The V gene lost 3 bases and the J gene lost 5 bases, with 11 bases spanning the gap. This chain's CDR3 is CSASARRNEQYF. The CDR3 nucleotides read TGCAGTGCTAGCGCGAGGCGCAACGAGCAGTACTTC.

The chain has TRBV6-2 or TRBV6-3 and TRBJ2-5; 8 positions agree with TRBD2. TRBJ2-7 matches the DNA end more closely, so the J call is doubtful. Per the germline V gene, CDR1 is MNHEY and CDR2 is SVGEGT. CDR3 size: 15 residues. CDR3 in amino acids: CASSSRTSNHYEQYF. The DNA for the CDR3 is TGTGCCAGCAGCTCCCGGACTAGCAACCACTACGAGCAGTACTTC.

The rearrangement links TRBV20-1 to TRBJ1-6; the D is unclear. Looked up from germline, CDR1 is DFQATT and CDR2 is SNEGSKA (reference sequence). This CDR3 spans 17 amino acids. Trimming pared 0 bases from V and 0 bases from J, leaving 12 bases between. The CDR3 region has the DNA TGCAGTGCTAGAGATCGGGTAGCCAGCTCCTATAATTCACCCCTCCACTTT. This encodes CSARDRVASSYNSPLHF.

The chain has TRBV2 and TRBJ1-1; TRBD1 might be the D (5 bases). This CDR3 is 12 amino acids long. Trimming took 7 bases from V and 3 from J, leaving 9 bases between them. Germline V lookup: CDR1 SNHLY, CDR2 FYNNEI. DNA of the CDR3: TGTGCCAGCAAATGGGGGGACACTGAAGCTTTCTTT. Translated: CASKWGDTEAFF.

Notes on this clonotype: Germline is not matched at one junction end, which may reflect a read error. The J gene is TRBJ2-7, the V gene TRBV5-5; a weak D match, TRBD2 (6 bases). Germline V CDR1 and CDR2: SGHKS, YYEKEE (reference sequence). The CDR3 loop spans 15 amino acids. The CDR3 DNA sequence: TGTGCCAGCAGCCTACGACTAGGAGTCTCCTACAAGCAGTACTTC. Residues: CASSLRLGVSYKQYF.

As concerns this clonotype: With a much larger clone just one base away, this may be a read error. This chain joins TRBV20-1 and TRBJ2-7, with D perhaps given as TRBD1 or TRBD2 (5 bases each). This CDR3 region has 12 residues. Per germline, CDR1 DFQATT and CDR2 SNEGSKA (reference sequence). CDR3 protein: CRATGRNYEQYF. The CDR3 DNA reads TGCAGGGCTACGGGACGAAATTACGAGCAGTACTTC.

With regard to this clonotype: The junction shows a germline mismatch at one end, possibly a read error. CDR3 coding DNA: TGTGCCAGCAGGAGCGGGGCCACCTACAGTGAGCAGTCCTTC. Protein sequence: CASRSGATYSEQSF. V gene TRBV12-3 or TRBV12-4 combines with J gene TRBJ2-1; TRBD2 matches at 7 bases. The CDR3 contains 14 residues.

This clonotype has a handful of counts. The chain employs TRBV12-3 or TRBV12-4 and TRBJ2-2; 9 bases line up with TRBD2. V trimming: 3 bases; J trimming: 7 bases; junction bases outside the gene matches: 6. The CDR3 loop spans 15 amino acids. In DNA form, the CDR3 reads TGTGCCAGCAGTTTTTCTAGCGGGGTTTTCGGGGAGCTGTTTTTT. Amino acids: CASSFSSGVFGELFF.

The rearrangement links TRBV4-1 to TRBJ2-1, with 8 bases matching TRBD2. The CDR3 has 17 residues. From germline, CDR1 is MGHRA and CDR2 YSYEKL. V was clipped by 0 bases and J by 4 bases; unmatched bases: 8. CDR3 sequence reads: CASSQEGEAGGYNEQFF. The CDR3 bases are TGCGCCAGCAGCCAAGAGGGGGAGGCGGGGGGTTACAATGAGCAGTTCTTC.

Turning to this clonotype: This may stem from a read error, because a much larger clone lies one nucleotide away. V and J are TRBV20-1 and TRBJ2-7; D may match TRBD1 or TRBD2 (6 bases each). V was trimmed by 5 bases and J by 7 bases, leaving 21 bases between them. Per the germline V gene, CDR1 is DFQATT and CDR2 is SNEGSKA (reference sequence). The length of the CDR3 is 14 residues. The CDR3 sequence: CSADTGRNANEQYF. The CDR3 DNA reads TGCAGTGCTGACACAGGGAGGAACGCGAATGAGCAGTACTTC.

This clonotype occurred a few times. J is TRBJ1-2 and V is TRBV28, with a possible D match to TRBD1 (6 bases). The V and J ends lost 6 bases and 4 bases respectively, with 15 bases between them. The CDR3 runs to 14 residues. Germline CDR1 is MDHEN and CDR2 is SYDVKM. The CDR3 sequence: CASSHETGSYGYTF. Written as DNA, the CDR3 is TGTGCCAGCAGCCATGAAACAGGGTCCTATGGCTACACCTTC.

V usage is TRBV13 and J usage is TRBJ2-1; D is unresolved. CDR3 length: 12 residues. CDR1 PRHDT and CDR2 FYEKMQ come from the germline V gene (reference sequence). V was trimmed by 4 bases and J by 7 bases, leaving 8 bases between them. Here the CDR3 reads CASSSAENEQFF. The DNA of the CDR3 is TGTGCCAGCAGCTCAGCCGAAAATGAGCAGTTCTTC.

This clonotype was recorded a few times. Its ends do not fully match the called genes, so a read error is possible. The chain combines TRBV14 with TRBJ2-7, with 7 positions matching TRBD1. The CDR3 extends over 14 amino acids. Germline loops: CDR1 SGHDN, CDR2 FVKESK. CDR3 residues: CANSPGTDSYEQYF. The DNA of the CDR3 is TGTGCCAACAGCCCCGGGACAGACTCCTACGAGCAGTACTTC.

The sample holds a few counts of this clonotype. The rearrangement links TRBV7-8 to TRBJ1-6; no clear D gene. V lost 1 base and J lost 6, with 4 bases in between. This CDR3 has 13 amino acids. The germline V gene has CDR1 SGHVS and CDR2 FQNEAQ. CDR3 protein: CASSLGRNSPLHF. In nucleotides, the CDR3 is TGTGCCAGCAGCTTAGGCCGTAATTCACCCCTCCACTTT. The full variable domain, completed using reference TRBV7-8 and TRBJ1-6, is GAGVSQSPRYKVAKRGQDVALRCDPISGHVSLFWYQQALGQGPEFLTYFQNEAQLDKSGLPSDRFFAERPEGSVSTLKIQRTQQEDSAVYLCASSLGRNSPLHFGNGTRLTVT.

This rearrangement joins TRBV4-3 to TRBJ2-4, with a weak D call TRBD2 (5 bases). CDR1 is LGHNA, CDR2 YSLEER, per germline. The CDR3 covers 16 residues. The ends were cut back, 2 bases at V and 2 bases at J, with 13 bases in the middle. CDR3 DNA: TGCGCCAGCAGCCAATATGGGAGTCGCTCCAAAAACATTCAGTACTTC. Its translation: CASSQYGSRSKNIQYF.

In this sample, this clonotype turned up a few times. The chain links TRBV6-1 to TRBJ2-1; the D call may be TRBD1 or TRBD2 (6 bases each). The CDR3 is 18 amino acids. Germline CDR1 reads MNHNS; CDR2 reads SASEGT. Between the trimmed V and J ends, which lost 0 bases and 1 base, there was a span of 16 bases. CDR3 nucleotide sequence: TGTGCCAGCAGTGAAGCCACATGGGGGGACACTTCCTACAATGAGCAGTTCTTC. The encoded protein is CASSEATWGDTSYNEQFF.

This chain joins TRBV29-1 and TRBJ2-7, with 7 bases aligning to TRBD1. The DNA end lines up better with TRBJ2-5; the J call may be wrong. CDR1 and CDR2 from the germline V gene are SQVTM and ANQGSEA. The CDR3 sequence is 13 residues long. The CDR3 is CSVDEGALGTQYF. The CDR3 DNA is TGCAGCGTTGACGAGGGGGCGCTCGGGACCCAGTACTTC.

The chain recombines TRBV4-3 with TRBJ1-2; TRBD1 agrees at 7 bases. V dropped 4 bases and J dropped 8; count of bases not matched to a gene: 7. The CDR3 runs 13 residues. Germline loops: CDR1 LGHNA, CDR2 YSLEER. The CDR3 region is CASSPTEGAGYTF. Here the CDR3 DNA reads TGCGCCAGCAGCCCGACGGAGGGGGCCGGCTACACCTTC.

This clonotype was detected only a few times. The V and J genes are TRBV20-1 and TRBJ2-1; 8 nucleotides align to TRBD1. There are 13 residues in the CDR3. CDR1 DFQATT and CDR2 SNEGSKA come from the germline V gene (reference sequence). J lost 10 bases, V lost 5 bases, and 10 bases had no gene match. The CDR3 sequence is CSAVDRGRGEQFF. As DNA, the CDR3 is TGCAGTGCTGTAGACAGGGGTAGGGGCGAGCAGTTCTTC.

V is TRBV19 and J is TRBJ1-1; D call uncertain. Germline V gene lookup returns CDR1 LNHDA and CDR2 SQIVND (reference sequence). V was trimmed by 9 bases and J by 1 base, leaving 6 bases between them. The CDR3 runs 11 residues. The CDR3 here is CARRENTEAFF. The CDR3 DNA is TGTGCCAGGCGGGAGAACACTGAAGCTTTCTTT. Complete variable domain (other parts from reference TRBV19 and TRBJ1-1): DGGITQSPKYLFRKEGQNVTLSCEQNLNHDAMYWYRQDPGQGLRLIYYSQIVNDFQKGDIAEGYSVSREKKESFPLTVTSAQKNPTAFYLCARRENTEAFFGQGTRLTVV.

The gene calls are TRBV6-1 and TRBJ1-1; unclear D gene. Trimming shortened V by 2 bases and J by 7 bases, and 17 bases separated the two germline ends. This CDR3 contains 15 residues. In germline, CDR1 is MNHNS, CDR2 SASEGT. In DNA form, the CDR3 reads TGTGCCAGCAGTGAACGGAGCTCCTCAAACGGTGAAGCTTTCTTT. Translated, it gives CASSERSSSNGEAFF.

The chain recombines TRBV5-1 with TRBJ1-1; unclear D gene. CDR1 SGHRS and CDR2 YFSETQ come from the germline V gene. This CDR3 is 16 amino acids long. V lost 3 bases and J 0 bases, leaving 15 bases between the germline ends. Here the CDR3 reads CASSSGRVIMNTEAFF. CDR3 in DNA: TGCGCCAGCAGCTCCGGACGGGTTATCATGAACACTGAAGCTTTCTTT. Variable domain in full (rest from reference TRBV5-1 and TRBJ1-1): KAGVTQTPRYLIKTRGQQVTLSCSPISGHRSVSWYQQTPGQGLQFLFEYFSETQRNKGNFPGRFSGRQFSNSRSEMNVSTLELGDSALYLCASSSGRVIMNTEAFFGQGTRLTVV.

This clonotype occurred many times. The chain links TRBV5-1 to TRBJ1-1, with a possible D match to TRBD1 (5 bases). This CDR3 region has 13 residues. The germline V gene has CDR1 SGHRS and CDR2 YFSETQ. Trimming pared 5 bases from V and 5 bases from J, leaving 13 bases between. CDR3 amino acids: CASSWDPGTEAFF. CDR3 DNA sequence: TGCGCCAGCAGTTGGGACCCGGGGACTGAAGCTTTCTTT.

This clonotype has more than one count but fewer than ten. The gene calls are TRBV2 and TRBJ2-1; D is perhaps TRBD2 (6 bases). V dropped 6 bases and J dropped 4 bases, with 19 bases sitting between them. Germline assignment: CDR1 SNHLY and CDR2 FYNNEI. This CDR3 is built from 16 residues. CDR3 region: CASRQLAPVSYNEQFF. CDR3 bases: TGTGCCAGCAGACAACTAGCCCCGGTCTCTTACAATGAGCAGTTCTTC.